This T cell receptor beta chain was found in a study of HIV-infected patients and healthy controls. Broader study findings: Donor HLA types were not determined in the study.

Follow-up blood was drawn about 14 weeks, roughly three months, after antiretroviral therapy began. All unsorted peripheral T cells were captured because whole blood was used without fractionation. This clonotype was counted many times. Its cognate antigen is unknown. Reverse transcription used around 500 ng RNA and constant-region primers for alpha and beta. Alpha and beta chain libraries were made separately by chain-specific third strand synthesis with multiplexing indices. TCRdb passed the 5' RACE reads through MiXCR, listing each CDR3 protein once. The sample consists of over 3,500 distinct CDR3 sequences, roughly 8% of them appearing once. This TCR derives from an adult with HIV infection. Sequenced material: blood, taken during antiretroviral therapy.

The DNA of the CDR3 is TGTGCCAGCAGCTTAGTCCCCTCGGACAGGGGGCTTTTAGAGCAGTACTTC. Translating gives CASSLVPSDRGLLEQYF. The chain is built from TRBV7-6 and TRBJ2-7, with 11 bases aligning to TRBD1. Germline CDR1 SGHVS, CDR2 FNYEAQ. Trimming removed 1 base from V and 7 bases from J; junction bases left unmatched: 12. There are 17 residues in the CDR3.